The entry that follows covers one T cell receptor (beta chain) sequence. One end of the junction does not line up with germline, which may come from a read error. The data belong to a study of blood T cell repertoires in COVID-19. About the study: Collection of acute and convalescent COVID-19 samples took place in the United States, Italy and Spain. T cells, B-cell-depleted T cells, or PBMCs supplied cDNA or gDNA.

The CDR3 extends over 19 amino acids. Germline lookup yields CDR1 SGHDT and CDR2 YYEEEE. Original analysis: Estimates of nucleated cell counts were drawn from the amplification of reference gene primers. The protocol was immunoSEQ multiplex PCR, while the TCRdb copy is restricted to in-frame clones and leaves out a portion. V and J calls and clone size are those listed in that table; D and trimming were worked out from the DNA. In the table there are 300,000 to 350,000 clones, approximately 88% of which are singletons. This chain links TRBV5-6 with TRBJ2-6, with 9 nucleotides matching TRBD2. The source of this sequence is a young man who had recovered from COVID-19. The sample comprised PBMCs or T cells enriched from blood (not recorded which). The CDR3 bases are TGTGCCCGCAGCTTACCCTTTGCGGGGGGGGCATCTGGGGCCAACGTCCTGACTTTC. Amino acid sequence: CARSLPFAGGASGANVLTF.